The rows below give T cell receptor beta chains drawn from one sample of a study of OX40 agonist ivuxolimab in advanced cancers. Repertoires were generated with immunoSEQ multiplex PCR, while TCRdb's copy carries only in-frame clones and drops some. The sample lists some 74,000 clones; approximately 85% were seen once. This material consisted of CD4+ or CD8+ T cells sorted from blood, taken in a trial of the OX40 agonist ivuxolimab. All receptors come from an adult with an advanced solid tumor such as melanoma, head and neck, liver or kidney cancer. Each CDR3 is given with its conserved first and last residue. The order of the fields is J gene, D gene, V gene, CDR3 DNA, CDR3 protein. D genes are given only for firm matches.

j_gene: TRBJ1-3; d_gene: NA; v_gene: TRBV19; CDR3nt: TGTGCCAGTAGTCCACCGATGGGGCGGGGGCGGAGATCCGGAAACACCATATATTTT; CDR3aa: CASSPPMGRGRRSGNTIYF
j_gene: TRBJ2-7; d_gene: NA; v_gene: TRBV6-5; CDR3nt: TGTGCCTCCCGGCAGGGGAGCCTAGAGCAGTACTTC; CDR3aa: CASRQGSLEQYF
j_gene: TRBJ1-1; d_gene: NA; v_gene: TRBV11-2; CDR3nt: TGTGCCAGCAGCTTAAGAGGAGAAGCTTTCTTT; CDR3aa: CASSLRGEAFF
j_gene: TRBJ1-1; d_gene: NA; v_gene: TRBV28; CDR3nt: TGTGCCAGCAGTTTTGGGGGGTACACTGAAGCTTTCTTT; CDR3aa: CASSFGGYTEAFF
j_gene: TRBJ2-5; d_gene: NA; v_gene: TRBV7-9; CDR3nt: TGTGCCAGCAGCTTATCAGGTCAAGAGACCCAGTACTTC; CDR3aa: CASSLSGQETQYF
j_gene: TRBJ1-1; d_gene: NA; v_gene: TRBV6-1; CDR3nt: TGTGCCAGCAGCTATAGGGGATTCAAGGCTGAAGCTTTCTTT; CDR3aa: CASSYRGFKAEAFF
j_gene: TRBJ2-5; d_gene: NA; v_gene: TRBV4-1; CDR3nt: TGCGCCAGCAGCCAAGACAGGGTCCAAGAGACCCAGTACTTC; CDR3aa: CASSQDRVQETQYF
j_gene: TRBJ1-4; d_gene: NA; v_gene: TRBV2; CDR3nt: TGTGCCAGCAGCCCCTCTGGTCTGGGTAATGAAAAACTGTTTTTT; CDR3aa: CASSPSGLGNEKLFF
j_gene: TRBJ2-1; d_gene: TRBD2; v_gene: TRBV6-6; CDR3nt: TGTGCCAGCAGTCCCGGGACTAGCGGGGTAAATGAGCAGTTCTTC; CDR3aa: CASSPGTSGVNEQFF
j_gene: TRBJ2-1; d_gene: TRBD1; v_gene: TRBV19; CDR3nt: TGTGCCAGCCGCCCCCCCGGGACAGGCTACAATGAGCAGTTCTTC; CDR3aa: CASRPPGTGYNEQFF
j_gene: TRBJ2-7; d_gene: TRBD1; v_gene: TRBV2; CDR3nt: TGTGCCAGCAGTGAAGTGGGACAGGGTTACGAGCAGTACTTC; CDR3aa: CASSEVGQGYEQYF